Shown below are 20 T cell receptor beta chains from a single sample sequenced in a study of T cell repertoires in aging, cancer and after chemotherapy. The template was genomic DNA from peripheral blood, not RNA. TRB rearrangements spanning V, D and J were amplified using mixed TRB-A/B primers. TCRdb re-analysed the multiplex PCR reads in MiXCR, keeping a single row per CDR3 protein. The sample yields about 10,000 distinct CDR3 sequences, roughly 40% seen once. The specimen sequenced was blood. The receptor set was obtained from a human donor in good health.

The CDR3 DNA is TGTGCCAGCACCCCGAGAGGGGGTGGGAAGACCCAGTACTTC. Encoded protein: CASTPRGGGKTQYF. The rearrangement joins TRBV12-3 or TRBV12-4 to TRBJ2-5; tentatively, D is TRBD1 (6 bases). The CDR3 covers 14 residues. Trimming stripped 7 bases from V and 6 bases from J, with 18 bases between.

The chain recombines TRBV28 with TRBJ1-3; tentative D call: TRBD1 (5 bases). Germline V gives CDR1 MDHEN, CDR2 SYDVKM. CDR3 length: 17 residues. Trimming took 2 bases from V and 0 from J, leaving 14 bases between them. The CDR3 spells CASSLTRADSSGNTIYF. The CDR3 DNA follows: TGTGCCAGCAGTTTAACGAGAGCAGACAGCTCTGGAAACACCATATATTTT.

The rearrangement joins TRBV5-1 to TRBJ1-1; 10 bases match TRBD1. The V and J ends lost 3 bases and 3 bases, in that order; junction bases with no gene match: 2. From germline, CDR1 is SGHRS and CDR2 YFSETQ. CDR3 size: 14 residues. The CDR3 here is CASSWGTGDTEAFF. The DNA of the CDR3 is TGCGCCAGCAGCTGGGGGACAGGGGACACTGAAGCTTTCTTT.

The chain's CDR3 is CASSQSGGSNEQFF. CDR3 sequence (DNA): TGTGCCAGCAGCCAGAGCGGGGGATCTAATGAGCAGTTCTTC. This chain uses TRBV6-4 with TRBJ2-1; 8 bases line up with TRBD2. The germline V gene encodes CDR1 MRHNA and CDR2 SNTAGT. Unmatched junction bases numbered 8, after V lost 6 bases and J lost 7 bases. The CDR3 is 14 residues long.

The J gene is TRBJ2-1, the V gene TRBV7-9; 11 positions match TRBD2. V gave up 2 bases and J gave up 0 bases; unmatched junction bases: 12. The germline gives CDR1 SEHNR, CDR2 FQNEAQ (reference sequence). This CDR3 comprises 20 residues. The CDR3 nucleotides read TGTGCCAGCAGCTTATCTTCGCTAGCGGGGGGTCCCATCTCCTACAATGAGCAGTTCTTC. It encodes CASSLSSLAGGPISYNEQFF.

J is TRBJ2-7 and V is TRBV27; 8 bases align to TRBD1. J was trimmed by 3 bases and V by 8 bases; bases with no gene match: 6. The germline V gene has CDR1 MNHEY and CDR2 SMNVEV (reference sequence). The CDR3 consists of 13 residues. The DNA for the CDR3 is TGTGCCAGCCCACAGGGGGAAGACTACGAGCAGTACGTC. Encoded protein: CASPQGEDYEQYV.

This clonotype was counted a few times. The V call is TRBV19, the J call TRBJ2-7; D may be TRBD1 (5 bases). Per the germline V gene, CDR1 is LNHDA and CDR2 is SQIVND (reference sequence). This CDR3 has 14 amino acids. Trimming took off 5 bases at V and 2 bases at J, with 13 bases between the two ends. Here the CDR3 reads CASSRVGAAYEQYF. CDR3 bases: TGTGCCAGTAGTCGGGTAGGGGCCGCCTACGAGCAGTACTTC. Full variable domain (rest looked up from reference TRBV19 and TRBJ2-7): DGGITQSPKYLFRKEGQNVTLSCEQNLNHDAMYWYRQDPGQGLRLIYYSQIVNDFQKGDIAEGYSVSREKKESFPLTVTSAQKNPTAFYLCASSRVGAAYEQYFGPGTRLTVT.

The rearrangement joins TRBV5-1 to TRBJ1-5; 8 bases are shared with TRBD1. CDR3 length: 15 amino acids. V was clipped by 4 bases and J by 3 bases; unmatched bases: 6. Per the germline V gene, CDR1 is SGHRS and CDR2 is YFSETQ. The CDR3 spells CASSTGTGHNQPQHF. CDR3 in DNA: TGCGCCAGCAGCACAGGGACAGGCCACAATCAGCCCCAGCATTTT.

This clonotype was recorded only once. The chain recombines TRBV2 with TRBJ1-4; tentative D call: TRBD1 (6 bases). Trimming took off 6 bases at V and 4 bases at J, with 15 bases between the two ends. The CDR3 contains 15 residues. CDR1 SNHLY and CDR2 FYNNEI come from the germline V gene. The CDR3 nucleotides read TGTGCCAGCAGAGGGACACCTCGGAATAATGAAAAACTGTTTTTT. As protein: CASRGTPRNNEKLFF.

The gene calls are TRBV28 and TRBJ2-2, with D unresolved. V lost 5 bases and J 6 bases, leaving 4 bases between the germline ends. There are 11 residues in the CDR3. CDR1 and CDR2 (germline): MDHEN, SYDVKM. In DNA, the CDR3 is TGTGCCAGCAGTGGGGCCGGGGAGCTGTTTTTT. Encoded protein: CASSGAGELFF.

The gene calls are TRBV30 and TRBJ1-6; D might be TRBD1 (5 bases). The V gene's germline CDR1 is GTSNPN and CDR2 SVGIG (reference sequence). This CDR3 comprises 13 residues. V was cut by 5 bases and J by 10 bases, with 15 bases left in between. The CDR3 here is CAWGDSRRSPLHF. The CDR3 DNA reads TGTGCCTGGGGAGACAGTAGGCGCTCACCCCTCCACTTT.

The table lists this clonotype with a few counts. The CDR3 loop is CASSARTTSSYNEQFF. CDR3 bases: TGTGCCAGCAGCGCTCGGACAACGAGCTCCTACAATGAGCAGTTCTTC. The chain carries TRBV6-5 and TRBJ2-1; a possible D gene is TRBD1 (5 bases). The CDR3 is 16 residues long. The V end lost 6 bases, the J end lost 0 bases, and 15 bases lay between the germline ends. Germline V gene data show CDR1 as MNHEY and CDR2 as SVGAGI.

V gene TRBV6-5 combines with J gene TRBJ1-2, with a weak D call TRBD1 (5 bases). Per germline, CDR1 MNHEY and CDR2 SVGAGI. The CDR3 runs to 14 residues. V was shortened by 5 bases and J by 8 bases, with 18 bases between the two germline ends. The CDR3 region has the DNA TGTGCCAGCAGTCTGGGACCAGAAGTGAGGGGCTACACCTTC. Protein: CASSLGPEVRGYTF.

This clonotype was seen a handful of times. This chain connects TRBV12-3 or TRBV12-4 to TRBJ1-6, with 9 positions matching TRBD1. This CDR3 spans 14 amino acids. V gave up 3 bases and J gave up 10 bases; unmatched junction bases: 4. The CDR3 spells CASSLGQGWSPLHF. The CDR3, as DNA: TGTGCCAGCAGTTTGGGACAGGGATGGTCACCCCTCCACTTT.

This clonotype has more than one count but fewer than ten. V usage is TRBV6-5 and J usage is TRBJ2-7; D possibly uses TRBD1 or TRBD2 (5 bases each). The CDR3 consists of 13 residues. The germline gives CDR1 MNHEY, CDR2 SVGAGI. The V and J ends lost 4 bases and 2 bases respectively, with 9 bases between them. CDR3 loop: CASSWDGTYEQYF. The CDR3 DNA sequence: TGTGCCAGCAGTTGGGACGGGACCTACGAGCAGTACTTC.

This clonotype was observed a single time. The V gene is TRBV20-1, the J gene TRBJ2-5; 8 positions match TRBD1. This CDR3 spans 14 amino acids. V lost 0 bases, J lost 5 bases, and 5 bases stayed unmatched. The germline gives CDR1 DFQATT, CDR2 SNEGSKA (reference sequence). CDR3 amino acids: CSAREDRVWETQYF. CDR3 bases: TGCAGTGCTAGAGAGGACAGGGTGTGGGAGACCCAGTACTTC.

A few counts support this clonotype. V is TRBV27 and J is TRBJ2-1, with 10 bases identical to TRBD2. Trimming at V came to 4 bases and at J to 2 bases, leaving 11 bases not matched to a gene. CDR3 length: 18 amino acids. Per germline, CDR1 MNHEY and CDR2 SMNVEV (reference sequence). The CDR3 spells CASSSVSGGAGTYNEQFF. DNA for the CDR3: TGTGCCAGCAGTTCGGTCAGCGGGGGGGCAGGGACCTACAATGAGCAGTTCTTC.

This clonotype was detected only a few times. The V call is TRBV6-1, the J call TRBJ1-2; 10 bases map to TRBD1. CDR3 length: 15 amino acids. Germline assignment: CDR1 MNHNS and CDR2 SASEGT. V lost 6 bases and J lost 4; bases outside the gene matches: 8. The CDR3 bases are TGTGCCAGCAGGAAAGGACAGGGGGGATTCTATGGCTACACCTTC. Its translation is CASRKGQGGFYGYTF.

The V gene is TRBV6-1, the J gene TRBJ1-4; D remains ambiguous. The CDR3 runs to 15 residues. Per the germline V gene, CDR1 is MNHNS and CDR2 is SASEGT. Trimming stripped 0 bases from V and 8 bases from J, with 13 bases between. The CDR3 DNA sequence: TGTGCCAGCAGTGAAGCGCGGGGTATTTCGGAAAAACTGTTTTTT. As protein: CASSEARGISEKLFF.

The J gene is TRBJ1-5, the V gene TRBV20-1; 7 bases map to TRBD1. The CDR3 length is 16 residues. Germline V gives CDR1 DFQATT, CDR2 SNEGSKA (reference sequence). After removal of 0 bases from V and 3 bases from J, the junction contained 8 bases not matched to a gene. The CDR3 protein is CSARDRPTGNNQPQHF. The CDR3 DNA follows: TGCAGTGCTAGAGATCGCCCGACAGGGAACAATCAGCCCCAGCATTTT.